These T cell receptor beta chains were read from a single sample in a study of T cell responses to AZD1222 COVID-19 vaccine. Sequencing used immunoSEQ multiplex PCR; TCRdb keeps in-frame clones, though not all of them. This sample has about 180,000 clones, with just over 90% found just once. The sample here was peripheral blood, taken on day 0 of AZD1222 vaccination. These receptors were taken from an adult in good health. Both conserved end residues are part of each CDR3. A D gene is named only where the DNA matches it firmly. Clone size is not always given. Where it is, it says once, few, many or a class for expanded clones.

cdr3_length	clone_size	d_call	v_call	j_call	cdr3_nt	cdr3_aa
18	.	TRBD2	TRBV4-1	TRBJ2-3	TGCGCCAGCAGCCAAGTCGCGGGGACTAGCGGCCGCACAGATACGCAGTATTTT	CASSQVAGTSGRTDTQYF
16	.	TRBD1	TRBV19	TRBJ2-7	TGTGCCAGCTCGAACCCTTCGGACAGGGACGGCTACGAGCAGTACTTC	CASSNPSDRDGYEQYF
15	.	.	TRBV7-9	TRBJ1-1	TGTGCCAGCAGCTTAGGGATAGGGGAGAACACTGAAGCTTTCTTT	CASSLGIGENTEAFF
13	.	.	TRBV2	TRBJ1-4	TGTGCCAGCAGTCAGGGCTCGAGTGAAAAACTGTTTTTT	CASSQGSSEKLFF
16	.	TRBD1	TRBV7-9	TRBJ1-5	TGTGCCAGCAGCCTTTGGACAGGTTATAGCAATCAGCCCCAGCATTTT	CASSLWTGYSNQPQHF
16	.	TRBD1	TRBV5-1	TRBJ1-4	TGCGCCAGCAGCTTGGGGACAGGGAGAACTAATGAAAAACTGTTTTTT	CASSLGTGRTNEKLFF
12	.	.	TRBV5-6	TRBJ1-1	TGTGCCAGCAGCTTTCAAAGAATTGAAGCTTTCTTT	CASSFQRIEAFF
13	once	.	TRBV10-2	TRBJ2-2	TGCGCCAGCAGTGAGTTAAGTACGGGGGAGCTGTTTTTT	CASSELSTGELFF
11	.	.	TRBV14	TRBJ2-4	TGTGCCAGACCCGGGACGAACATTCAGTACTTC	CARPGTNIQYF
12	.	.	TRBV29-1	TRBJ2-5	TGCAGCGTTGACCCGGATCAAGAGACCCAGTACTTC	CSVDPDQETQYF
17	.	.	TRBV10-3	TRBJ2-7	TGTGCCATCCGGCCCCCCAACCTTTCCGGGACCACCTACGAGCAGTACTTC	CAIRPPNLSGTTYEQYF
16	.	TRBD1	TRBV7-2	TRBJ1-5	TGTGCCAGCAGCCACGGGACAGGGAGGGGCAATCAGCCCCAGCATTTT	CASSHGTGRGNQPQHF
13	.	TRBD1	TRBV5-6	TRBJ1-2	TGTGCCAGCAGCCTAGGGGACAGCTATGGCTACACCTTC	CASSLGDSYGYTF
17	.	TRBD2	TRBV7-9	TRBJ2-5	TGTGCCAGCAGCTTAGACTTTGGACTAGCGGGAATCGAGACCCAGTACTTC	CASSLDFGLAGIETQYF
15	.	.	TRBV5-8	TRBJ1-5	TGTGCCAGCAGCCCGACTCTGACGGGCAATCAGCCCCAGCATTTT	CASSPTLTGNQPQHF
13	.	.	TRBV2	TRBJ1-2	TGTGCCAGCAGAAACCCGACAAACTATGGCTACACCTTC	CASRNPTNYGYTF
13	.	.	TRBV5-1	TRBJ1-2	TGCGCCAGCAGCGAGATGGGAAACTATGGCTACACCTTC	CASSEMGNYGYTF
15	.	.	TRBV5-6	TRBJ1-3	TGTGCCAGCAGCACCTTGGAAAAGTCTGGAAACACCATATATTTT	CASSTLEKSGNTIYF
16	once	.	TRBV11-2	TRBJ1-2	TGTGCCAGCAGCTTAGCCAGAATCAGAGGGAACTATGGCTACACCTTC	CASSLARIRGNYGYTF
16	.	.	TRBV5-4	TRBJ2-2	TGTGCCAGCAGCTTGGGGGGAAGGGCTAACACCGGGGAGCTGTTTTTT	CASSLGGRANTGELFF
14	.	.	TRBV5-4	TRBJ2-5	TGTGCCAGCAGCTTGATATTAACCAGGGAGACCCAGTACTTC	CASSLILTRETQYF
14	.	.	TRBV9	TRBJ2-7	TGTGCCAGCAGCTCAAACCCGACAGGTAACGAGCAGTACTTC	CASSSNPTGNEQYF
16	once	TRBD1	TRBV18	TRBJ1-5	TGTGCCAGCTCACCGGCAGGGGGCTTGGGCAATCAGCCCCAGCATTTT	CASSPAGGLGNQPQHF
14	.	.	TRBV19	TRBJ1-2	TGTGCCAGTAGTCCCCAGGGATTAGAAAGTGGCTACACCTTC	CASSPQGLESGYTF
14	few	.	TRBV3-1/TRBV3-2	TRBJ2-1	TGTGCCAGCAGCCCCCCGAGCTCCTACAATGAGCAGTTCTTC	CASSPPSSYNEQFF
16	.	TRBD2	TRBV2	TRBJ2-1	TGTGCCAGCACTAGGGGTGGCGGGGGCTCCTACAATGAGCAGTTCTTC	CASTRGGGGSYNEQFF
13	.	TRBD1	TRBV2	TRBJ1-2	TGTGCCAGCAGTCATTACAGGGGCAATGGCTACACCTTC	CASSHYRGNGYTF
15	.	TRBD2	TRBV5-6	TRBJ2-1	TGTGCCAGCAGCTTGGTCGGGAGGGTTGGTGATGAGCAGTTCTTC	CASSLVGRVGDEQFF
15	.	TRBD1	TRBV19	TRBJ1-5	TGTGCCAGTAGCTCCGGGACAGCTAGCAATCAGCCCCAGCATTTT	CASSSGTASNQPQHF
18	once	TRBD2	TRBV19	TRBJ2-3	TGTGCCAGTAGCTCTTCGGGGCTAGCGGGATCTAGCACGAATACGCAGTATTTT	CASSSSGLAGSSTNTQYF
13	once	.	TRBV3-1/TRBV3-2	TRBJ1-5	TGTGCCAGCAGCCAAGCCCCGCGGGGGGCCCAGCATTTT	CASSQAPRGAQHF
16	.	.	TRBV3-1/TRBV3-2	TRBJ2-1	TGTGCCAGCAGCCAAGACCTCGGGACTGCATACAATGAGCAGTTCTTC	CASSQDLGTAYNEQFF
16	.	TRBD2	TRBV7-9	TRBJ2-7	TGTGCCAGCAGCTCCCCGAGGGGGACTAGCGTGGGAGAGCAGTACTTC	CASSSPRGTSVGEQYF
16	.	.	TRBV27	TRBJ2-2	TGTGCCAGCAGTTTGATTGGACGGACGAACACCGGGGAGCTGTTTTTT	CASSLIGRTNTGELFF
18	.	TRBD2	TRBV7-6	TRBJ2-1	TGTGCCAGCAGCAAAAATAGCGGGAGGGAGGGGTACACTTATGAGCAGTTCTTC	CASSKNSGREGYTYEQFF
13	.	.	TRBV28	TRBJ2-2	TGTGCCAGCGGCGGGACAGAGTCCGGGGAGCTGTTTTTT	CASGGTESGELFF
13	.	.	TRBV24-1	TRBJ2-1	TGTGCCACCGTAGGGTCATTAAACAATGAGCAGTTCTTC	CATVGSLNNEQFF
15	once	.	TRBV18	TRBJ1-6	TGTGCCAGCTCATCCGAGACAGCAAATAATTCACCCCTCCACTTT	CASSSETANNSPLHF
15	.	.	TRBV6-5	TRBJ1-1	TGTGCCGGATCTCCAGGTTTCCCGGCGAACACTGAAGCTTTCTTT	CAGSPGFPANTEAFF
10	.	.	TRBV29-1	TRBJ2-3	TGCAGCGTAACCACAGATACGCAGTATTTT	CSVTTDTQYF
19	.	TRBD1	TRBV5-6	TRBJ1-1	TGTGCCAGCAGCCGAGCCCCCAACCCCCGGGACAGGCCAACTAATGAAGCTTTCTTT	CASSRAPNPRDRPTNEAFF